These T cell receptor beta chains were read from a single sample in a study of T cells after yellow fever vaccination. TCRdb re-called the 5' RACE reads through MiXCR, storing one row per CDR3 protein. The data hold approximately 27,000 distinct CDR3 sequences, with 5.5% observed a single time. Sequenced material: PBMCs, either bulk or a sorted T-cell subset (CD4+, CD8+, memory, or dextramer-sorted; not recorded which), taken 15 days after the yellow fever booster vaccination. The source is a man younger than 45 who received the YFV17D yellow fever vaccine. CDR3s include the opening cysteine and the closing phenylalanine or tryptophan.

V | CDR3
TRBV29-1 | CSVAGVANTGELFF
TRBV5-1 | CASSLDLLGYTF
TRBV12-3/TRBV12-4 | CASSPGLAGVETQYF
TRBV7-2 | CASSFGPGTGNHEQYF
TRBV29-1 | CSVQTHTGSLYEQYF
TRBV7-6 | CASSLSDRPSKNIQYF
TRBV7-2 | CASSIAGGPNNEQFF
TRBV15 | CATSRDQVPEPQHF
TRBV25-1 | CASRETGTDQPQHF
TRBV5-6 | CASSLVLGTDTQYF
TRBV10-2 | CASSLSGRETQYF
TRBV5-4 | CASSSVLTDTQYF
TRBV3-1 | CACSQGFQAAGGRTDTQYF
TRBV9 | CASSVATRWGLAGEEDTQYF
TRBV28 | CAGRRRLGNTIYF
TRBV10-3 | CAISADPDYGYTF
TRBV6-6 | CASSKQGDEQFF
TRBV27 | CASSPGDRGREQFF
TRBV3-1 | CATSQPGHGTDTQYF
TRBV5-1 | CASSSSRAQYF
TRBV19 | CASSIRQGEAFF
TRBV20-1 | CSAKMTGGLSSPLHF
TRBV7-6 | CASSLELTSGYNEQFF
TRBV19 | CASSERQHEAFF
TRBV19 | CACVGQGHQPQHF
TRBV9 | CASSVAGTSGTGEQFF
TRBV6-2/TRBV6-3 | CASRKVGEWLEQFF
TRBV4-3 | CASSQDVGESGHF
TRBV30 | CAWGPGGKDF
TRBV29-1 | CSVAGPTSGANVLTF
TRBV29-1 | CSVEGGSGSYNEQFF
TRBV20-1 | CSARESSYNEQFF
TRBV24-1 | CATSDRGLAADTQYF